The 12 T cell receptor beta chains below were found in one sample sequenced in a study of blood T cells in healthy people across ages. A second PCR of 7 to 11 cycles used a sample-barcoded 5' primer and a J-beta primer mix. TCRdb re-analysed the 5' RACE reads in MiXCR, keeping a single row per CDR3 protein. Here the sample spans some 1.6 million distinct CDR3 sequences, around 36% being singletons. Sequenced: blood. The receptors originated from a young woman in good health.

Written as DNA, the CDR3 is TGTGCCAGCAGCCTCCGGGACAGGGGGTACACAGATACGCAGTATTTT. Translating it yields CASSLRDRGYTDTQYF. The genes are TRBV3-1 and TRBJ2-3; 11 nucleotides agree with TRBD1. Per germline, CDR1 LGHDT and CDR2 YNNKEL (reference sequence). The CDR3 runs 16 residues. V gave up 4 bases and J gave up 2 bases; unmatched junction bases: 5.

A few counts support this clonotype. The V gene is TRBV18, the J gene TRBJ2-5, with D hard to call. The germline gives CDR1 KGHSH, CDR2 LQKENI. The CDR3 extends over 15 amino acids. Trimming stripped 0 bases from V and 4 bases from J, with 12 bases between. In DNA, the CDR3 is TGTGCCAGCTCACCACCGGATAGTTTGGGAGAGACCCAGTACTTC. Protein: CASSPPDSLGETQYF. The whole variable domain, filled in from reference TRBV18 and TRBJ2-5, reads NAGVMQNPRHLVRRRGQEARLRCSPMKGHSHVYWYRQLPEEGLKFMVYLQKENIIDESGMPKERFSAEFPKEGPSILRIQQVVRGDSAAYFCASSPPDSLGETQYFGPGTRLLVL.

To note about this clonotype: One junction end does not reproduce the germline sequence, and a read error may be involved. V and J are TRBV5-4 and TRBJ1-4; TRBD1 might be the D (5 bases). The germline CDR1 and CDR2 sequences are SGHNT and YYREEE (reference sequence). The CDR3 length is 15 residues. As DNA, the CDR3 is TGTGCCAGCAGCGTTTGGGGCGCAACTAATGAACAACTGTTTTTT. It is translated as CASSVWGATNEQLFF.

The chain links TRBV20-1 to TRBJ2-5, with D perhaps given as TRBD1 or TRBD2 (5 bases each). Looked up from germline, CDR1 is DFQATT and CDR2 is SNEGSKA (reference sequence). This CDR3 comprises 15 residues. Trimming took 6 bases from V and 3 from J, leaving 20 bases between them. This CDR3 is CSARIWDAGKETQYF. Written as DNA, the CDR3 is TGCAGTGCCAGAATTTGGGACGCAGGAAAAGAGACCCAGTACTTC.

This rearrangement joins TRBV7-9 to TRBJ1-1; D call uncertain. The germline gives CDR1 SEHNR, CDR2 FQNEAQ (reference sequence). The CDR3 is 9 amino acids. Trimming took 5 bases from V and 10 from J, leaving 5 bases between them. The CDR3 reads CASSVGAFF. For the CDR3, the DNA is TGTGCCAGCAGCGTCGGAGCTTTCTTT.

For this clonotype: An end of the junction differs from the germline gene, which may be a read error. The CDR3 DNA sequence: TGTGCCAGCAGGACAGTACTCTCCTTCGAGCAGTACTTC. It is translated as CASRTVLSFEQYF. This chain links TRBV27 with TRBJ2-7; TRBD1 might be the D (5 bases). The CDR3 consists of 13 residues. Germline lookup yields CDR1 MNHEY and CDR2 SMNVEV (reference sequence).

This clonotype was counted a few times. This chain connects TRBV11-2 to TRBJ2-3; D unclear. The CDR3 runs 13 residues. Trimming took 7 bases from V and 1 from J, leaving 9 bases between them. CDR1 is SGHAT and CDR2 is FQNNGV in the germline V gene. CDR3 loop: CASNFWGTDTQYF. The CDR3 DNA is TGTGCCAGCAACTTCTGGGGCACAGATACGCAGTATTTT.

This chain connects TRBV27 to TRBJ2-5; 12 nucleotides line up with TRBD2. Matching the DNA end better, TRBJ2-7 makes the J call doubtful. The V gene's germline CDR1 is MNHEY and CDR2 SMNVEV (reference sequence). This CDR3 is 16 amino acids long. The chain's CDR3 is CASSSLLAGGLSEQYF. As DNA, the CDR3 is TGTGCCAGCAGCTCCCTTCTAGCGGGGGGGTTAAGCGAGCAGTACTTC.

The chain has TRBV6-5 and TRBJ2-7; D assignment may be TRBD1 or TRBD2 (6 bases each). V was pared by 4 bases and J by 0 bases, with 13 bases between. CDR1 MNHEY and CDR2 SVGAGI come from the germline V gene. CDR3 length equals 15 residues. The CDR3 DNA reads as TGTGCCAGCAGTTCTTACGGGGGCCGCTCCTACGAGCAGTACTTC. Its translation: CASSSYGGRSYEQYF.

This clonotype was found once. This sequence joins TRBV9 and TRBJ2-5; perhaps TRBD2 as D (5 bases). Trimming took off 3 bases at V and 5 bases at J, with 11 bases between the two ends. There are 13 residues in the CDR3. Germline assignment: CDR1 SGDLS and CDR2 YYNGEE. CDR3 region: CASSAHRGETQYF. In DNA form, the CDR3 reads TGTGCCAGCAGCGCGCACAGAGGGGAGACCCAGTACTTC. Full variable domain (outside the CDR3, taken from reference TRBV9 and TRBJ2-5): DSGVTQTPKHLITATGQRVTLRCSPRSGDLSVYWYQQSLDQGLQFLIQYYNGEERAKGNILERFSAQQFPDLHSELNLSSLELGDSALYFCASSAHRGETQYFGPGTRLLVL.

The chain is built from TRBV6-1 and TRBJ2-7, with D possibly TRBD2 on 7 matching bases. This CDR3 has 12 amino acids. V shed 6 bases and J shed 10 bases, with 16 bases lying between them. The V gene's germline CDR1 is MNHNS and CDR2 SASEGT. The CDR3 sequence is CASRGGEAAQYF. CDR3 coding DNA: TGTGCCAGCAGAGGGGGGGAAGCGGCCCAGTACTTC.

This clonotype was recorded many times. V and J are TRBV4-1 and TRBJ2-7; the D call may be TRBD1 or TRBD2 (6 bases each). Germline values: CDR1 MGHRA, CDR2 YSYEKL. This CDR3 comprises 13 residues. V lost 2 bases and J lost 5, with 10 bases in between. The CDR3 here is CASSQQGRNEQYF. The CDR3 DNA reads TGCGCCAGCAGCCAACAGGGGAGGAACGAGCAGTACTTC.